This record concerns one TCR beta chain sequence. Assembly of TCR beta libraries relied on iRepertoire HTBI primers together with Arm-PCR of CDR3 regions. TCRdb recomputed calls from the multiplex PCR reads with MiXCR, one row per CDR3 protein. The profile shows about 620,000 distinct CDR3 sequences, roughly 15% of them singletons. Trimming cost V 8 bases and J 1 base, with 9 bases left between them. CDR1 is SGHRS and CDR2 is YFSETQ in the germline V gene. The CDR3 contains 13 residues. This specimen belongs to a study of regulatory T cells in long-lasting Graves disease. Time point in this sample: newly diagnosed GD, antithyroid drugs for less than 3 months. The TCR library was made from RNA that had been extracted from PBMCs in TRIzol. This same sample was also taken into another study, of T cells in Graves' hyperthyroidism and ophthalmopathy. That source adds: Carried out on the TCR CDR3, a first-round RT-PCR used the HTBI primer set.

The sample was peripheral blood mononuclear cells (PBMCs), taken at new diagnosis, from a patient treated with antithyroid drugs. The origin of this receptor is a woman aged 25-40 years with Graves disease. The rearrangement uses TRBV5-1 and TRBJ2-2; D perhaps matches TRBD1 (6 bases). CDR3 sequence reads: CASGQMNTGELFF. The CDR3 bases are TGCGCCAGTGGACAGATGAACACCGGGGAGCTGTTTTTT. Using reference TRBV5-1 and TRBJ2-2 for the parts outside the CDR3, the full variable domain is KAGVTQTPRYLIKTRGQQVTLSCSPISGHRSVSWYQQTPGQGLQFLFEYFSETQRNKGNFPGRFSGRQFSNSRSEMNVSTLELGDSALYLCASGQMNTGELFFGEGSRLTVL.